Given below is one TCR beta chain in context. This CDR3 spans 12 amino acids. V was pared by 0 bases and J by 7 bases, with 7 bases between. Per germline, CDR1 SGHRS and CDR2 YFSETQ. Primers used in a second PCR of roughly 6 to 11 cycles were a sample-barcoded 5' primer and a J-beta primer mix. One entry per CDR3 protein results from TCRdb running MiXCR on the 5' RACE reads. The sample gives about 1.5 million distinct CDR3 sequences, less than 45% of which show up once; about 4% is in the top ten. This sample is drawn from a study of blood T cells in healthy people across ages. The chain links TRBV5-1 to TRBJ1-1; D ambiguous. The sample consisted of blood. The sequence derives from a young woman in good health. DNA of the CDR3: TGCGCCAGCAGCTTGGACAGACATGAAGCTTTCTTT. Translated, it gives CASSLDRHEAFF. Full variable domain (rest looked up from reference TRBV5-1 and TRBJ1-1): KAGVTQTPRYLIKTRGQQVTLSCSPISGHRSVSWYQQTPGQGLQFLFEYFSETQRNKGNFPGRFSGRQFSNSRSEMNVSTLELGDSALYLCASSLDRHEAFFGQGTRLTVV.